Following are 24 T cell receptor beta chains from one sample sequenced in a study of T cell responses to AZD1222 COVID-19 vaccine. Repertoires were generated with immunoSEQ multiplex PCR, while TCRdb's copy carries only in-frame clones and drops some. This table has 140,000 to 150,000 clones, approximately 83% appearing once. The material was peripheral blood, obtained on day 0 of AZD1222 vaccination. The receptor source for this set is an adult in good health.

The chain employs TRBV24-1 and TRBJ1-3; possible D gene TRBD1, 6 bases. Germline V CDR1 and CDR2: KGHDR, SFDVKD. The CDR3 runs to 16 residues. The germline V and J ends were trimmed by 4 bases and 1 base, with 13 bases remaining between them. The CDR3 coding sequence is TGTGCCACCAGTGACCCCACTCAGGGGTCTGGAAACACCATATATTTT. Protein sequence: CATSDPTQGSGNTIYF.

The DNA for the CDR3 is TGTGCCAGCAGGACGGCTACGAGCTCCTATAATTCACCCCTCCACTTT. Translated: CASRTATSSYNSPLHF. The chain uses TRBV3-1 (or the pseudogene TRBV3-2) and TRBJ1-6; D is undetermined. This CDR3 is 16 amino acids long. Trimming cost V 6 bases and J 0 bases, with 12 bases left between them. Per the germline V gene, CDR1 is LGHDT and CDR2 is YNNKEL (reference sequence).

V usage is TRBV19 and J usage is TRBJ2-3, with D perhaps TRBD1 (6 bases). Germline V gene data show CDR1 as LNHDA and CDR2 as SQIVND (reference sequence). This CDR3 contains 13 residues. The V end was cut by 3 bases, the J end by 4 bases, with 8 bases between. The CDR3 nucleotides read TGTGCCAGTAGTATGGGACACTCAGATACGCAGTATTTT. This codes for CASSMGHSDTQYF.

This chain joins TRBV14 and TRBJ1-1; D is undetermined. CDR1 and CDR2 from the germline V gene are SGHDN and FVKESK. The V end lost 4 bases, the J end lost 0 bases, and 9 bases lay between the germline ends. This CDR3 is 14 amino acids long. CDR3 sequence reads: CASSRVLMNTEAFF. DNA of the CDR3: TGTGCCAGCAGCCGGGTCCTGATGAACACTGAAGCTTTCTTT.

The chain couples TRBV19 to TRBJ1-2; D unclear. Per germline, CDR1 LNHDA and CDR2 SQIVND (reference sequence). V lost 5 bases, J lost 2 bases, and 9 bases lay in between. The CDR3 length is 13 residues. The CDR3 spells CASSPADNYGYTF. CDR3 in DNA: TGTGCCAGTAGTCCTGCGGACAACTATGGCTACACCTTC.

The chain employs TRBV6-5 and TRBJ1-4, with D uncertain. With 3 bases removed from V and 8 bases from J, the gap between germline ends came to 13 bases. CDR3 length equals 14 residues. The germline CDR1 and CDR2 sequences are MNHEY and SVGAGI. CDR3 nucleotide sequence: TGTGCCAGCAGTTATTTACAGAGTTTGGAAAAACTGTTTTTT. It encodes CASSYLQSLEKLFF.

The chain has TRBV6-5 and TRBJ2-1, with D perhaps TRBD1 or TRBD2 (5 bases each). V lost 2 bases and J lost 0, with 8 bases in between. Germline CDR1 MNHEY, CDR2 SVGAGI. The CDR3 contains 15 residues. CDR3 sequence reads: CASSYEGISYNEQFF. CDR3 coding DNA: TGTGCCAGCAGTTACGAGGGGATCTCCTACAATGAGCAGTTCTTC.

The rearrangement uses TRBV27 and TRBJ2-7; D possibly corresponds to TRBD1 (5 bases). This CDR3 is built from 14 residues. Trimming removed 7 bases at V and 2 bases at J, with 15 bases between. Germline CDR1 is MNHEY and CDR2 is SMNVEV (reference sequence). CDR3 sequence: CASTPTASPYEQYF. CDR3 bases: TGTGCCAGCACCCCGACAGCCTCCCCCTACGAGCAGTACTTC.

A single count supports this clone. The chain links TRBV9 to TRBJ2-7, with D tentatively TRBD2 (7 bases). There are 14 residues in the CDR3. Germline-derived CDR1 and CDR2 are SGDLS and YYNGEE. V shed 0 bases and J shed 6 bases, with 13 bases lying between them. The CDR3 region is CASSVGSGGPEQYF. The CDR3 bases are TGTGCCAGCAGCGTAGGTTCCGGGGGGCCCGAGCAGTACTTC.

This sequence joins TRBV5-6 and TRBJ2-7; the match to TRBD2 covers 15 bases. The CDR3 spans 15 residues. CDR1 is SGHDT and CDR2 is YYEEEE in the germline V gene. Trimming took 4 bases from V and 4 from J; bases not matched to a gene: 3. CDR3 nucleotide sequence: TGTGCCAGCAGCCTAGGGACTAGCGGGAGGTACGAGCAGTACTTC. Its protein is CASSLGTSGRYEQYF.

A single count supports this clone. J is TRBJ2-1 and V is TRBV4-1, with 7 bases aligning to TRBD2. Germline V gives CDR1 MGHRA, CDR2 YSYEKL. The CDR3 runs to 16 residues. J lost 8 bases, V lost 3 bases, and 13 bases had no gene match. The CDR3 nucleotides read TGCGCCAGCAGCCAGCGCACCTCCGGGACTAAGGATGAGCAGTTCTTC. This sequence encodes CASSQRTSGTKDEQFF.

V is TRBV4-2 and J is TRBJ2-5; perhaps TRBD1 as D (5 bases). CDR1 and CDR2 from the germline V gene are LGHNA and YNFKEQ. The V and J ends lost 3 bases and 4 bases respectively, with 15 bases between them. The CDR3 is 15 residues long. The CDR3 nucleotides read TGTGCCAGCAGCCAGTCCCAAGGGGTGAGAGAGACCCAGTACTTC. Encoded protein: CASSQSQGVRETQYF.

The chain recombines TRBV5-1 with TRBJ2-1, with TRBD2 matching over 12 bases. With 4 bases clipped from V and 8 bases from J, the junction kept 4 bases outside the gene matches. CDR3 length equals 14 residues. CDR1 is SGHRS and CDR2 is YFSETQ in the germline V gene. The CDR3 protein is CASSIGTSGYEQFF. The DNA of the CDR3 is TGCGCCAGCAGCATAGGGACTAGCGGGTATGAGCAGTTCTTC.

The V call is TRBV6-5, the J call TRBJ1-5; maybe TRBD1 (5 bases). The CDR3 spans 12 residues. V lost 8 bases to trimming and J lost 5 bases, with 10 bases between them. The germline gives CDR1 MNHEY, CDR2 SVGAGI. The CDR3 DNA follows: TGTGCCAGCGCCAGGGTAGATCAGCCCCAGCATTTT. It codes for CASARVDQPQHF.

This clone was counted once. Written as DNA, the CDR3 is TGTGCCAGCAAGCGGGAGGTCTTGGATACGCAGTATTTT. As protein: CASKREVLDTQYF. The chain couples TRBV2 to TRBJ2-3; TRBD2 matches 9 bases. From germline, CDR1 is SNHLY and CDR2 FYNNEI. There are 13 residues in the CDR3. Losses at the gene ends were 7 bases for V and 6 bases for J; bases not matched to a gene: 5.

The chain uses TRBV5-1 and TRBJ1-1, with 7 bases identical to TRBD1. The germline gives CDR1 SGHRS, CDR2 YFSETQ. Unmatched junction bases numbered 10, after V lost 0 bases and J lost 11 bases. The CDR3 has 14 residues. The CDR3 DNA reads as TGCGCCAGCAGCTTGGAAGGCGGGACAGCCCTGGCTTTCTTT. It specifies CASSLEGGTALAFF. The full variable domain, completed using reference TRBV5-1 and TRBJ1-1, is KAGVTQTPRYLIKTRGQQVTLSCSPISGHRSVSWYQQTPGQGLQFLFEYFSETQRNKGNFPGRFSGRQFSNSRSEMNVSTLELGDSALYLCASSLEGGTALAFFGQGTRLTVV.

V and J are TRBV19 and TRBJ2-7, with D possibly TRBD2 on 6 matching bases. The CDR3 length is 15 residues. Germline V gene lookup returns CDR1 LNHDA and CDR2 SQIVND (reference sequence). V was shortened by 8 bases and J by 2 bases, with 19 bases between the two germline ends. The DNA for the CDR3 is TGTGCCAGTCGCCCGGGGCAGGGAGGTCCCTACGAGCAGTACTTC. Translation: CASRPGQGGPYEQYF.

The V and J genes are TRBV7-6 and TRBJ2-2, with TRBD2 matching over 7 bases. Germline V gives CDR1 SGHVS, CDR2 FNYEAQ. J lost 1 base, V lost 0 bases, and 5 bases had no gene match. The CDR3 extends over 17 amino acids. This CDR3 reads CASSLARGEGNTGELFF. CDR3 nucleotide sequence: TGTGCCAGCAGCTTAGCGCGTGGGGAGGGGAACACCGGGGAGCTGTTTTTT.

The V gene is TRBV19, the J gene TRBJ1-1; D is perhaps TRBD1 (5 bases). V lost 7 bases, J lost 8 bases, and 17 bases lay in between. The germline V gene has CDR1 LNHDA and CDR2 SQIVND (reference sequence). This CDR3 spans 13 amino acids. CDR3 protein: CASIAWGSGEAFF. CDR3 coding DNA: TGTGCCAGTATCGCTTGGGGCAGCGGGGAAGCTTTCTTT.

The chain uses TRBV29-1 and TRBJ1-1, with D hard to call. Trimming took 4 bases from V and 1 from J, leaving 7 bases between them. Per the germline V gene, CDR1 is SQVTM and CDR2 is ANQGSEA. The CDR3 consists of 12 residues. CDR3 loop: CSVVQENTEAFF. The CDR3 nucleotides read TGCAGCGTTGTTCAGGAGAACACTGAAGCTTTCTTT.

The chain links TRBV30 to TRBJ2-1; 9 nucleotides align to TRBD2. V lost 5 bases, J lost 4 bases, and 9 bases stayed unmatched. Germline V gene data show CDR1 as GTSNPN and CDR2 as SVGIG (reference sequence). The CDR3 loop spans 15 amino acids. The CDR3 is CAWPGERGAYNEQFF. The DNA for the CDR3 is TGTGCCTGGCCGGGGGAGCGGGGGGCTTACAATGAGCAGTTCTTC.

The chain links TRBV10-1 to TRBJ2-7, with 9 bases that match TRBD1. After removal of 3 bases from V and 6 bases from J, the junction contained 9 bases not matched to a gene. The CDR3 totals 15 residues. From germline, CDR1 is WNHNN and CDR2 SYGVQD (reference sequence). In DNA, the CDR3 is TGCGCCAGCAGTGATTACCCGGGACAGGGAAGCGAGCAGTACTTC. It yields the protein CASSDYPGQGSEQYF.

For the CDR3, the DNA is TGTGCCAGCAGCCTCGATGACACGTACACAGATACGCAGTATTTT. Its translation is CASSLDDTYTDTQYF. The chain recombines TRBV16 with TRBJ2-3, with D hard to call. The CDR3 sequence is 15 residues long. Germline CDR1 KGHSY, CDR2 FQNENV. Trimming pared 4 bases from V and 2 bases from J, leaving 13 bases between.

DNA of the CDR3: TGTGCCAGCAGCCCGGGACAATACGAGCAGTACTTC. This encodes CASSPGQYEQYF. The chain links TRBV5-6 to TRBJ2-7; TRBD1 is a possible D gene (6 bases). CDR1 SGHDT and CDR2 YYEEEE come from the germline V gene. V was pared by 4 bases and J by 4 bases, with 9 bases between. The CDR3 totals 12 residues.